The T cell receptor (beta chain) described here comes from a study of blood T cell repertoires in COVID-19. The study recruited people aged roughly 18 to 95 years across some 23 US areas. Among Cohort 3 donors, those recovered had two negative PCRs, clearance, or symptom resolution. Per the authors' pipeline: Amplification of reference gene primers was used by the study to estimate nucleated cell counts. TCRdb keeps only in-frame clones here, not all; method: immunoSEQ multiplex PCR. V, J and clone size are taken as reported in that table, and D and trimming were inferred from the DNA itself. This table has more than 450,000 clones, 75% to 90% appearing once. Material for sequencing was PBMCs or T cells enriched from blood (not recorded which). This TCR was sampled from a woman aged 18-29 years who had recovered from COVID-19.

The CDR3 coding sequence is TGTGCCAGCAGCAGCCAAGGACACTCAACTGAAGCTTTCTTT. As protein: CASSSQGHSTEAFF. The gene calls are TRBV5-4 and TRBJ1-1; D is possibly TRBD1 (5 bases). The germline V gene has CDR1 SGHNT and CDR2 YYREEE (reference sequence). The CDR3 extends over 14 amino acids. V was pared by 4 bases and J by 5 bases, with 15 bases between.